The 31 T cell receptor beta chains given below trace back to one sample, sequenced in a study of blood T cell repertoires in COVID-19 (dated by TCRdb to 2019 to 2021). The library was obtained by the immunoSEQ multiplex PCR assay. Sourced from immuneACCESS, this table was stored by TCRdb with only in-frame sequences that have V and J called. A share of the clones is absent; for the studies checked, an unresolved V gene accounts for under half, and the remainder has no known explanation. The sample yields 250,000 or so clones; around 82% were counted once. The ten largest clones capture around 3.5% of the sample. The specimen was PBMCs or T cells enriched from blood (not recorded which). These TCRs come from a man aged 50 or older who had recovered from COVID-19.

The gene calls are TRBV5-4 and TRBJ1-2; 8 bases fit TRBD1. CDR1 is SGHNT and CDR2 is YYREEE in the germline V gene (reference sequence). The ends lost 4 bases at V and 5 bases at J; junction bases unmatched: 7. This CDR3 spans 14 amino acids. The chain's CDR3 is CASSSHWTGYGYTF. Written as DNA, the CDR3 is TGTGCCAGCAGCAGCCATTGGACAGGGTATGGCTACACCTTC.

V is TRBV6-5 and J is TRBJ2-2; D is ambiguous. Germline V CDR1 and CDR2: MNHEY, SVGAGI. Trimming left V 8 bases short and J 8 bases short, with 9 bases between. CDR3 length: 11 residues. In nucleotides, the CDR3 is TGTGCCAGCGGTTGGGCGGGGGAGCTGTTTTTT. Translating gives CASGWAGELFF.

This clone was observed once. The rearrangement uses TRBV28 and TRBJ2-7; 7 nucleotides match TRBD1. V lost 3 bases to trimming and J lost 3 bases; unmatched junction nucleotides: 5. The CDR3 contains 14 residues. Germline-derived CDR1 and CDR2 are MDHEN and SYDVKM. CDR3 DNA: TGTGCCAGCAGTTTCGACAGGGTAGGCTACGAGCAGTACTTC. Amino acids: CASSFDRVGYEQYF.

The chain is built from TRBV5-6 and TRBJ1-4, with 7 bases identical to TRBD1. Losses at the gene ends were 4 bases for V and 3 bases for J; bases not matched to a gene: 9. The germline gives CDR1 SGHDT, CDR2 YYEEEE. The CDR3 runs 16 residues. CDR3 protein: CASSTLTGVANEKLFF. DNA for the CDR3: TGTGCCAGCAGCACACTCACAGGGGTTGCTAATGAAAAACTGTTTTTT.

The chain couples TRBV29-1 to TRBJ2-2, with D perhaps TRBD2 (7 bases). The CDR3 is made up of 14 amino acids. Germline CDR1 is SQVTM and CDR2 is ANQGSEA. The V end lost 4 bases, the J end lost 5 bases, and 14 bases lay between the germline ends. In DNA, the CDR3 is TGCAGCGTTGTGGCGGGGGCAAGGACCGGGGAGCTGTTTTTT. It encodes CSVVAGARTGELFF.

CDR3 bases: TGTGCCAGCAGTTACTCCGGCAGGGCCCAGAGTGAGCAGTTCTTC. Encoded protein: CASSYSGRAQSEQFF. The rearrangement uses TRBV6-5 and TRBJ2-1, with D possibly TRBD1 on 5 matching bases. The CDR3 runs 15 residues. The V end lost 0 bases, the J end lost 9 bases, and 15 bases lay between the germline ends. Germline loops: CDR1 MNHEY, CDR2 SVGAGI.

This chain connects TRBV6-5 to TRBJ2-7; 11 bases are a match to TRBD1. This CDR3 spans 15 amino acids. With 6 bases clipped from V and 1 base from J, the junction kept 5 bases outside the gene matches. Germline CDR1 MNHEY, CDR2 SVGAGI. CDR3 sequence reads: CASRRGTGGSYEQYF. The CDR3 coding sequence is TGTGCCAGCAGAAGAGGGACAGGGGGATCCTACGAGCAGTACTTC.

This clone was seen ten or more times. The gene calls are TRBV10-1 and TRBJ2-1, with D possibly TRBD1 on 6 matching bases. Trimming cost V 7 bases and J 6 bases, with 16 bases left between them. Germline CDR1 reads WNHNN; CDR2 reads SYGVQD (reference sequence). The CDR3 runs to 14 residues. DNA of the CDR3: TGCGCCAGCAACGGGGACACCCAGGCCAATGAGCAGTTCTTC. Translated, it gives CASNGDTQANEQFF.

This sequence joins TRBV5-1 and TRBJ2-1; 8 bases are shared with TRBD1. CDR1 and CDR2 (germline): SGHRS, YFSETQ. V dropped 5 bases and J dropped 4; count of bases not matched to a gene: 11. This CDR3 is 16 amino acids long. This chain's CDR3 is CASRMTPGQVYNEQFF. The DNA for the CDR3 is TGCGCCAGCAGAATGACTCCGGGACAGGTATACAATGAGCAGTTCTTC.

The chain recombines TRBV6-5 with TRBJ2-7; no clear D. Germline CDR1 and CDR2: MNHEY and SVGAGI. Trimming stripped 5 bases from V and 2 bases from J, with 16 bases between. There are 15 residues in the CDR3. Here the CDR3 reads CASSPELGLTYEQYF. The CDR3 DNA follows: TGTGCCAGCAGTCCCGAGCTGGGCTTAACCTACGAGCAGTACTTC.

The rearrangement links TRBV19 to TRBJ2-7; 15 bases align to TRBD2. The junction had 7 bases not matched to a gene; V was cut back by 5 bases and J by 2 bases. The length of the CDR3 is 17 residues. Per germline, CDR1 LNHDA and CDR2 SQIVND (reference sequence). CDR3 amino acids: CASSSGLAGGPTYEQYF. As DNA, the CDR3 is TGTGCCAGTAGTTCTGGACTAGCGGGAGGGCCTACCTACGAGCAGTACTTC.

In this sample, this clone turned up a few times. The chain joins TRBV7-9 to TRBJ1-6, with 9 bases fitting TRBD1. Germline V gives CDR1 SEHNR, CDR2 FQNEAQ (reference sequence). Germline trimming cut 4 bases from V and 4 bases from J; bases unmatched to any gene: 2. The CDR3 has 15 residues. CDR3 region: CASSSGQGYNSPLHF. In nucleotides, the CDR3 is TGTGCCAGCAGCTCGGGACAGGGTTATAATTCACCCCTCCACTTT.

As concerns this clone: The sample carries other DNA sequences with the same CDR3. CDR3 sequence reads: CASSPDRGYGYTF. CDR3 DNA: TGTGCCAGCAGTCCAGACAGGGGATATGGCTACACCTTC. The gene calls are TRBV12-3 or TRBV12-4 and TRBJ1-2; 8 bases match TRBD1. CDR3 length: 13 amino acids. Unmatched junction bases numbered 4, after V lost 5 bases and J lost 5 bases.

This clone occurred once. V gene TRBV12-3 or TRBV12-4 combines with J gene TRBJ1-2, with 8 positions matching TRBD1. The J segment lost 4 bases and the V segment lost 7 bases, leaving 5 bases of the junction unmatched. The CDR3 sequence is 13 residues long. CDR3 protein: CASTPDRAYGYTF. In nucleotides, the CDR3 is TGTGCCAGCACCCCGGACAGGGCCTATGGCTACACCTTC.

The chain carries TRBV2 and TRBJ1-4; D perhaps matches TRBD1 (5 bases). With 7 bases removed from V and 2 bases from J, the gap between germline ends came to 11 bases. The CDR3 covers 14 residues. Germline CDR1 SNHLY, CDR2 FYNNEI. The CDR3 DNA sequence: TGTGCCAGCACCAGGGCGCCCACTAATGAAAAACTGTTTTTT. It specifies CASTRAPTNEKLFF.

This clone was detected a few times. The chain couples TRBV23-1 to TRBJ1-3; 8 positions match TRBD1. TRBV23-1 is reported as an ORF; its role is uncertain. V was clipped by 1 base and J by 7 bases; unmatched bases: 15. CDR3 length: 18 amino acids. The CDR3 DNA reads as TGCGCCAGCAGTCAATATCTTAGTGTGACAGGGGAATTGAACACCATATATTTT. Translated, it gives CASSQYLSVTGELNTIYF.

The J gene is TRBJ1-5, the V gene TRBV15; D gene unclear. Trimming pared 0 bases from V and 5 bases from J, leaving 5 bases between. This CDR3 has 13 amino acids. Per the germline V gene, CDR1 is LNHNV and CDR2 is YYDKDF (reference sequence). The chain's CDR3 is CATSRDQYQPQHF. Written as DNA, the CDR3 is TGTGCCACCAGCAGAGATCAGTATCAGCCCCAGCATTTT.

The chain has TRBV19 and TRBJ1-5; the match to TRBD1 covers 10 bases. The CDR3 is 18 residues long. V dropped 4 bases and J dropped 6; count of bases not matched to a gene: 15. Germline assignment: CDR1 LNHDA and CDR2 SQIVND (reference sequence). CDR3 protein: CASSRQGAQSFIGQPQHF. The CDR3, as DNA: TGTGCCAGTAGTAGACAGGGGGCTCAATCCTTCATCGGTCAGCCCCAGCATTTT.

The rearrangement links TRBV9 to TRBJ2-2, with D possibly TRBD2 on 5 matching bases. V lost 0 bases to trimming and J lost 8 bases, with 11 bases between them. This CDR3 is built from 14 residues. CDR1 and CDR2 (germline): SGDLS, YYNGEE. CDR3 DNA: TGTGCCAGCAGCGTAGCGGGGAAGGCGGGGGAGCTGTTTTTT. It yields the protein CASSVAGKAGELFF. Filled out from reference TRBV9 and TRBJ2-2, the complete variable domain reads DSGVTQTPKHLITATGQRVTLRCSPRSGDLSVYWYQQSLDQGLQFLIQYYNGEERAKGNILERFSAQQFPDLHSELNLSSLELGDSALYFCASSVAGKAGELFFGEGSRLTVL.

V usage is TRBV18 and J usage is TRBJ1-3, with a tentative D call TRBD1 (6 bases). Deletions cut 5 bases from V and 0 bases from J, with 14 bases between. Germline V CDR1 and CDR2: KGHSH, LQKENI. The CDR3 is 16 residues long. The CDR3 bases are TGTGCCAGCTCATCCCAGCAGGGGAACTCTGGAAACACCATATATTTT. Amino acid sequence: CASSSQQGNSGNTIYF.

The CDR3 nucleotides read TGTGCCAGCAGCTTAGGGGACAGGTTGGAAGAGACCCAGTACTTC. This sequence encodes CASSLGDRLEETQYF. The rearrangement links TRBV7-2 to TRBJ2-5; 8 bases match TRBD1. V dropped 1 base and J dropped 3; count of bases not matched to a gene: 4. The CDR3 is 15 amino acids. The germline CDR1 and CDR2 sequences are SGHTA and FQGNSA. The variable domain in full, completed from reference TRBV7-2 and TRBJ2-5, reads GAGVSQSPSNKVTEKGKDVELRCDPISGHTALYWYRQSLGQGLEFLIYFQGNSAPDKSGLPSDRFSAERTGGSVSTLTIQRTQQEDSAVYLCASSLGDRLEETQYFGPGTRLLVL.

This clone was seen a single time. The V and J genes are TRBV18 and TRBJ1-1; no clear D gene. Germline V gene sequence: CDR1 KGHSH, CDR2 LQKENI. Trimming removed 3 bases at V and 1 base at J, with 9 bases between. CDR3 length: 14 residues. The CDR3 nucleotides are TGTGCCAGCTCACCCGCGACTGCGAACACTGAAGCTTTCTTT. Its translation: CASSPATANTEAFF. The full variable domain, with the rest looked up from reference TRBV18 and TRBJ1-1, is NAGVMQNPRHLVRRRGQEARLRCSPMKGHSHVYWYRQLPEEGLKFMVYLQKENIIDESGMPKERFSAEFPKEGPSILRIQQVVRGDSAAYFCASSPATANTEAFFGQGTRLTVV.

The chain couples TRBV6-2 or TRBV6-3 to TRBJ2-4; D uncertain. The CDR3 contains 15 residues. V shed 8 bases and J shed 1 base, with 15 bases lying between them. CDR1 and CDR2 from the germline V gene are MNHEY and SVGEGT. CDR3 region: CASGLSRFAKNIQYF. CDR3 DNA: TGTGCCAGCGGCCTCTCTCGGTTCGCCAAAAACATTCAGTACTTC.

This clone was counted between two and nine times. This sequence joins TRBV6-4 and TRBJ2-1; the D gene is possibly TRBD2 (6 bases). Germline V gene lookup returns CDR1 MRHNA and CDR2 SNTAGT. CDR3 length: 13 amino acids. V lost 5 bases to trimming and J lost 7 bases, with 12 bases between them. CDR3 amino acids: CASSLTRSNEQFF. For the CDR3, the DNA is TGTGCCAGCAGTTTGACTAGGAGTAATGAGCAGTTCTTC.

V is TRBV7-2 and J is TRBJ2-3; the match to TRBD2 covers 9 bases. The CDR3 extends over 16 amino acids. CDR1 SGHTA and CDR2 FQGNSA come from the germline V gene. V dropped 3 bases and J dropped 2; count of bases not matched to a gene: 6. The CDR3 reads CASSLGAGGHTDTQYF. The CDR3 DNA is TGTGCCAGCAGCTTGGGAGCGGGAGGCCACACAGATACGCAGTATTTT.

The chain has TRBV9 and TRBJ2-3, with a weak D call TRBD2 (6 bases). Deletions cut 0 bases from V and 3 bases from J, with 17 bases between. This CDR3 is 17 amino acids long. Looked up from germline, CDR1 is SGDLS and CDR2 is YYNGEE. This chain's CDR3 is CASSVAVLATVTDTQYF. CDR3 coding DNA: TGTGCCAGCAGCGTAGCGGTCCTAGCGACTGTGACAGATACGCAGTATTTT.

This clone was seen a single time. The V and J genes are TRBV11-2 and TRBJ1-3; D is perhaps TRBD1 (5 bases). V dropped 0 bases and J dropped 2 bases, with 11 bases sitting between them. There are 16 residues in the CDR3. Germline-derived CDR1 and CDR2 are SGHAT and FQNNGV. The CDR3 DNA reads as TGTGCCAGCAGCTTAGAGGGTACAGGAGCTGGAAACACCATATATTTT. It yields the protein CASSLEGTGAGNTIYF.

The chain recombines TRBV4-1 with TRBJ1-1, with a tentative D call TRBD1 (5 bases). Germline V lookup: CDR1 MGHRA, CDR2 YSYEKL. This CDR3 contains 14 residues. Trimming removed 0 bases from V and 10 bases from J, with 15 bases in between. The CDR3 loop reads CASSQDSWGDGAFF. The DNA for the CDR3 is TGCGCCAGCAGCCAAGATAGTTGGGGGGACGGAGCTTTCTTT.

The chain combines TRBV30 with TRBJ2-5; D not resolved. Trimming stripped 5 bases from V and 0 bases from J, with 4 bases between. This CDR3 spans 11 amino acids. In germline, CDR1 is GTSNPN, CDR2 SVGIG (reference sequence). This CDR3 is CAWGDQETQYF. The CDR3 DNA follows: TGTGCCTGGGGCGACCAAGAGACCCAGTACTTC.

The chain uses TRBV5-4 and TRBJ2-3; 7 nucleotides match TRBD2. The germline gives CDR1 SGHNT, CDR2 YYREEE (reference sequence). V dropped 4 bases and J dropped 4; count of bases not matched to a gene: 6. The CDR3 is made up of 14 amino acids. The chain's CDR3 is CASSEGGAADTQYF. CDR3 DNA: TGTGCCAGCAGCGAGGGAGGGGCTGCAGATACGCAGTATTTT.

The chain combines TRBV24-1 with TRBJ2-1; 15 bases are shared with TRBD2. Germline V gene sequence: CDR1 KGHDR, CDR2 SFDVKD. The V segment lost 4 bases and the J segment 6 bases; nucleotides outside the gene matches: 12. The CDR3 is made up of 19 amino acids. CDR3 protein: CATSDPKPPGLAGGNEQFF. In DNA, the CDR3 is TGTGCCACCAGTGACCCTAAGCCCCCGGGACTAGCGGGAGGCAATGAGCAGTTCTTC.